This T cell receptor beta chain was profiled in a study of CD8+ T cells in alopecia areata. Study-level background: People stayed on tofacitinib for 6 to 18 months, then stopped the drug for 6 months. Patients given treatment had severity scored by the percentage of scalp area affected. Points from the study as a whole: Possibly as an HLA-related effect, TCR sharing across patients appeared less clear than in mice.

It was cDNA, reverse transcribed from extracted RNA, that served as the sequencing template. Here immunoSEQ multiplex PCR was the method, and the copy in TCRdb shows in-frame clones only, minus some. The sample lists 150,000 to 200,000 clones; less than 65% were seen once. Treatment described: oral pan-JAK inhibitor, 5-10 mg twice daily. The CDR3 extends over 14 amino acids. Germline loops: CDR1 SQVTM, CDR2 ANQGSEA. Trimming left V 5 bases short and J 4 bases short, with 15 bases between. Note on this clone: Its target is not known.

This chain connects TRBV29-1 to TRBJ1-5; D remains ambiguous. This TCR derives from a human donor with alopecia areata. The specimen was CD4+ T cells sorted from blood, collected at week 24, from a patient treated with tofacitinib. CDR3 nucleotide sequence: TGCAGCGTTTCAGGTCCGACCGAAAATCAGCCCCAGCATTTT. As protein: CSVSGPTENQPQHF.